This T cell receptor beta chain was profiled in a study of T cell responses to AZD1222 COVID-19 vaccine. Study background: Second-dose groups at about 4 or about 12 weeks were pooled.

The CDR3 totals 14 residues. V was trimmed by 4 bases and J by 3 bases, leaving 12 bases between them. The germline V gene encodes CDR1 SGHTA and CDR2 FQGNSA. On this clone: Its matching antigen is unknown.

Profiled with immunoSEQ multiplex PCR; TCRdb holds only in-frame clones, not every one. The table records tens of thousands of clones, 60% to 85% of them present only once. General observations from the study: Repertoire sampling occurred only after the peak T cell response. Donors in the cohort were predominantly white British and more often female, and clonal diversity was possibly underestimated.

Sequencing was performed on peripheral blood, taken on day 0 of AZD1222 vaccination. The chain carries TRBV7-2 and TRBJ2-5, with D possibly TRBD2 on 5 matching bases. This receptor was taken from an adult in good health. CDR3 DNA sequence: TGTGCCAGCAGCTCTCGGGGTCAGAAAGAGACCCAGTACTTC. It translates to CASSSRGQKETQYF.